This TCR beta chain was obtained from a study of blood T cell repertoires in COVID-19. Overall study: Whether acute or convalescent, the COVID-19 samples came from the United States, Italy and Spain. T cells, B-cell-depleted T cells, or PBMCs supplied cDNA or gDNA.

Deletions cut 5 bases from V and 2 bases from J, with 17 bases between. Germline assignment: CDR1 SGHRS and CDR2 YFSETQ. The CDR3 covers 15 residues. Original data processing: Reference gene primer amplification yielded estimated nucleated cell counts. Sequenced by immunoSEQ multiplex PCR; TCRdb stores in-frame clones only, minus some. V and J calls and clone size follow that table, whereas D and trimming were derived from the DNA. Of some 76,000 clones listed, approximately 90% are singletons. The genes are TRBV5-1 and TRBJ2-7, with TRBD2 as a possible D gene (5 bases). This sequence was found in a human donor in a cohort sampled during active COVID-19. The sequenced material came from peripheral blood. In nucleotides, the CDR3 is TGCGCCAGCAGGCCCATGGAGACGGGGACCTACGAGCAGTACTTC. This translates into CASRPMETGTYEQYF.